The clone carrying this T cell receptor beta chain has ten or more counts. The antigen is undetermined. The data were obtained in a study of regulatory T cells in long-lasting Graves disease. On the study more broadly: Patients with persistent Graves' disease had over 5 years of antithyroid drugs and persistent TSH receptor antibodies. Study findings and constraints: Lower TCR diversity characterized persistent Graves' patients relative to newly diagnosed patients.

Sample time point: persistent/refractory GD, antithyroid drugs over 5 years with positive TRAb. Isolated PBMC RNA provided the starting material for the TCR library. Both iRepertoire HTBI primers and Arm-PCR of CDR3 regions were used to build the TCR beta libraries. How the authors handled the data: Identified segments across samples numbered fewer than 80 TRBV and 14 to 15 TRBJ. TCRdb itself ran the multiplex PCR reads through MiXCR, one entry per CDR3 protein. TCRdb's processing, not the study's, gives the V and J calls here. This sample has about 660,000 distinct CDR3 sequences; about 32% occur once, and the top ten carry 42%. The sequence came from a female donor with Graves disease. Sample: peripheral blood mononuclear cells (PBMCs), taken when the disease was refractory, from a patient treated with antithyroid drugs.

CDR3 DNA sequence: TGTGCCAGCAGTCCACGGACAGGACCGAATCAGCCCCAGCATTTT. Translating gives CASSPRTGPNQPQHF. The rearrangement links TRBV6-1 to TRBJ1-5, with 7 bases identical to TRBD1. The CDR3 loop spans 15 amino acids. Per germline, CDR1 MNHNS and CDR2 SASEGT. The V gene end was trimmed by 5 bases and the J gene end by 4 bases; junction bases not matched to a gene: 8.